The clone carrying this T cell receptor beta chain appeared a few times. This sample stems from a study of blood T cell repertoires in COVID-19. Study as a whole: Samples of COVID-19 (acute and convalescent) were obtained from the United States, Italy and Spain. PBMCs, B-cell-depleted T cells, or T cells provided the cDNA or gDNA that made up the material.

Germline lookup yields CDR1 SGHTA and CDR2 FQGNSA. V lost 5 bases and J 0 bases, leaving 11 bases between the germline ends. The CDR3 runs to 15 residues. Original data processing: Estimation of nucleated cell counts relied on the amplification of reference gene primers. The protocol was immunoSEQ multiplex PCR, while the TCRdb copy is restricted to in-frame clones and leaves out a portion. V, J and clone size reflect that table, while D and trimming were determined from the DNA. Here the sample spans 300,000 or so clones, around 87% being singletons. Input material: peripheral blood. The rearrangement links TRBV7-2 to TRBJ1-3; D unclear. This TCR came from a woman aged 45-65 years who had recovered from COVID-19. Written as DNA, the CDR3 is TGTGCCAGCAGCGAAGGTCCTAGCTCTGGAAACACCATATATTTT. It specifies CASSEGPSSGNTIYF.